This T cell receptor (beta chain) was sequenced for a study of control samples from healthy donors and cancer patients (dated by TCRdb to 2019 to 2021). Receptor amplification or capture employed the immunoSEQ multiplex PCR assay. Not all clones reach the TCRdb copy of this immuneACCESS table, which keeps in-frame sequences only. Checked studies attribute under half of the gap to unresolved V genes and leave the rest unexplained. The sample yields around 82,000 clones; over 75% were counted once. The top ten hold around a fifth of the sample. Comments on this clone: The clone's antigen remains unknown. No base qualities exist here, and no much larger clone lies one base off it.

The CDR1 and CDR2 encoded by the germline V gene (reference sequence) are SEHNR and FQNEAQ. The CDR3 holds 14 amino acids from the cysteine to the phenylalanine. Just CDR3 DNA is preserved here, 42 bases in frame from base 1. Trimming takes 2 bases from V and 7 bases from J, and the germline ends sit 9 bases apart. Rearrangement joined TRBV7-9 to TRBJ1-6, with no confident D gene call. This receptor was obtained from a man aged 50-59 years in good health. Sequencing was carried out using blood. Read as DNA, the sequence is TGTGCCAGCAGCTTAATACTGAGCAATTCACCCCTCCACTTT. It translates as CASSLILSNSPLHF.